The T cell receptor beta chain described here comes from a study of blood T cell repertoires in COVID-19. Study summary: T cells, B-cell-depleted T cells, or PBMCs provided the cDNA or gDNA that served as material.

Authors' processing steps: Amplification with reference gene primers provided the estimates of nucleated cell counts. The method was immunoSEQ multiplex PCR; TCRdb's version includes in-frame clones alone and lacks a portion of them. V and J calls and clone size are copied from that table; D and trimming were computed from the DNA. The data show over 100,000 clones, 60% to 80% seen once. What was sequenced was peripheral blood. The sequence came from a man aged 55 to 70 with active or convalescent COVID-19.

CDR3 nucleotide sequence: TGTGCCAGCAGGACAGGGGGCTACACCGGGGAGCTGTTTTTT. Its translation: CASRTGGYTGELFF. The chain is built from TRBV27 and TRBJ2-2; 10 bases match TRBD1. CDR1 is MNHEY and CDR2 is SMNVEV in the germline V gene (reference sequence). After removal of 6 bases from V and 3 bases from J, the junction contained 1 base not matched to a gene. The CDR3 has 14 amino acids.